This TCR beta chain was recorded in a study of T-cell memory formation after mild COVID-19. Whole-study results and caveats: CD8+ contracting clones occupied EMRA, while CD4+ ones occupied mainly CM and EM. Certain responding clones were present in pre-infection memory, suggesting participation of cross-reactive memory.

As to this clonotype: Its antigen is not identified.

In TCRdb, the 5' RACE reads were re-called with MiXCR into one record per CDR3 protein. The top ten hold roughly 22% of the sample, which has about 290,000 distinct CDR3 sequences, less than 20% seen once. Germline V gene lookup returns CDR1 MNHEY and CDR2 SVGAGI. This CDR3 region has 13 residues. V dropped 6 bases and J dropped 5 bases, with 13 bases sitting between them. J is TRBJ2-5 and V is TRBV6-5, with a tentative D call TRBD1 (6 bases). The sequence was collected from a man aged 18 to 29 who had mild COVID-19 (a few samples of this study predate the infection). Cell type and time point are not known. Sequenced: PBMCs or a T cell subset sorted from them (not recorded which). CDR3: CASRKDRAETQYF. The CDR3, as DNA: TGTGCCAGCAGAAAGGACAGAGCCGAGACCCAGTACTTC.